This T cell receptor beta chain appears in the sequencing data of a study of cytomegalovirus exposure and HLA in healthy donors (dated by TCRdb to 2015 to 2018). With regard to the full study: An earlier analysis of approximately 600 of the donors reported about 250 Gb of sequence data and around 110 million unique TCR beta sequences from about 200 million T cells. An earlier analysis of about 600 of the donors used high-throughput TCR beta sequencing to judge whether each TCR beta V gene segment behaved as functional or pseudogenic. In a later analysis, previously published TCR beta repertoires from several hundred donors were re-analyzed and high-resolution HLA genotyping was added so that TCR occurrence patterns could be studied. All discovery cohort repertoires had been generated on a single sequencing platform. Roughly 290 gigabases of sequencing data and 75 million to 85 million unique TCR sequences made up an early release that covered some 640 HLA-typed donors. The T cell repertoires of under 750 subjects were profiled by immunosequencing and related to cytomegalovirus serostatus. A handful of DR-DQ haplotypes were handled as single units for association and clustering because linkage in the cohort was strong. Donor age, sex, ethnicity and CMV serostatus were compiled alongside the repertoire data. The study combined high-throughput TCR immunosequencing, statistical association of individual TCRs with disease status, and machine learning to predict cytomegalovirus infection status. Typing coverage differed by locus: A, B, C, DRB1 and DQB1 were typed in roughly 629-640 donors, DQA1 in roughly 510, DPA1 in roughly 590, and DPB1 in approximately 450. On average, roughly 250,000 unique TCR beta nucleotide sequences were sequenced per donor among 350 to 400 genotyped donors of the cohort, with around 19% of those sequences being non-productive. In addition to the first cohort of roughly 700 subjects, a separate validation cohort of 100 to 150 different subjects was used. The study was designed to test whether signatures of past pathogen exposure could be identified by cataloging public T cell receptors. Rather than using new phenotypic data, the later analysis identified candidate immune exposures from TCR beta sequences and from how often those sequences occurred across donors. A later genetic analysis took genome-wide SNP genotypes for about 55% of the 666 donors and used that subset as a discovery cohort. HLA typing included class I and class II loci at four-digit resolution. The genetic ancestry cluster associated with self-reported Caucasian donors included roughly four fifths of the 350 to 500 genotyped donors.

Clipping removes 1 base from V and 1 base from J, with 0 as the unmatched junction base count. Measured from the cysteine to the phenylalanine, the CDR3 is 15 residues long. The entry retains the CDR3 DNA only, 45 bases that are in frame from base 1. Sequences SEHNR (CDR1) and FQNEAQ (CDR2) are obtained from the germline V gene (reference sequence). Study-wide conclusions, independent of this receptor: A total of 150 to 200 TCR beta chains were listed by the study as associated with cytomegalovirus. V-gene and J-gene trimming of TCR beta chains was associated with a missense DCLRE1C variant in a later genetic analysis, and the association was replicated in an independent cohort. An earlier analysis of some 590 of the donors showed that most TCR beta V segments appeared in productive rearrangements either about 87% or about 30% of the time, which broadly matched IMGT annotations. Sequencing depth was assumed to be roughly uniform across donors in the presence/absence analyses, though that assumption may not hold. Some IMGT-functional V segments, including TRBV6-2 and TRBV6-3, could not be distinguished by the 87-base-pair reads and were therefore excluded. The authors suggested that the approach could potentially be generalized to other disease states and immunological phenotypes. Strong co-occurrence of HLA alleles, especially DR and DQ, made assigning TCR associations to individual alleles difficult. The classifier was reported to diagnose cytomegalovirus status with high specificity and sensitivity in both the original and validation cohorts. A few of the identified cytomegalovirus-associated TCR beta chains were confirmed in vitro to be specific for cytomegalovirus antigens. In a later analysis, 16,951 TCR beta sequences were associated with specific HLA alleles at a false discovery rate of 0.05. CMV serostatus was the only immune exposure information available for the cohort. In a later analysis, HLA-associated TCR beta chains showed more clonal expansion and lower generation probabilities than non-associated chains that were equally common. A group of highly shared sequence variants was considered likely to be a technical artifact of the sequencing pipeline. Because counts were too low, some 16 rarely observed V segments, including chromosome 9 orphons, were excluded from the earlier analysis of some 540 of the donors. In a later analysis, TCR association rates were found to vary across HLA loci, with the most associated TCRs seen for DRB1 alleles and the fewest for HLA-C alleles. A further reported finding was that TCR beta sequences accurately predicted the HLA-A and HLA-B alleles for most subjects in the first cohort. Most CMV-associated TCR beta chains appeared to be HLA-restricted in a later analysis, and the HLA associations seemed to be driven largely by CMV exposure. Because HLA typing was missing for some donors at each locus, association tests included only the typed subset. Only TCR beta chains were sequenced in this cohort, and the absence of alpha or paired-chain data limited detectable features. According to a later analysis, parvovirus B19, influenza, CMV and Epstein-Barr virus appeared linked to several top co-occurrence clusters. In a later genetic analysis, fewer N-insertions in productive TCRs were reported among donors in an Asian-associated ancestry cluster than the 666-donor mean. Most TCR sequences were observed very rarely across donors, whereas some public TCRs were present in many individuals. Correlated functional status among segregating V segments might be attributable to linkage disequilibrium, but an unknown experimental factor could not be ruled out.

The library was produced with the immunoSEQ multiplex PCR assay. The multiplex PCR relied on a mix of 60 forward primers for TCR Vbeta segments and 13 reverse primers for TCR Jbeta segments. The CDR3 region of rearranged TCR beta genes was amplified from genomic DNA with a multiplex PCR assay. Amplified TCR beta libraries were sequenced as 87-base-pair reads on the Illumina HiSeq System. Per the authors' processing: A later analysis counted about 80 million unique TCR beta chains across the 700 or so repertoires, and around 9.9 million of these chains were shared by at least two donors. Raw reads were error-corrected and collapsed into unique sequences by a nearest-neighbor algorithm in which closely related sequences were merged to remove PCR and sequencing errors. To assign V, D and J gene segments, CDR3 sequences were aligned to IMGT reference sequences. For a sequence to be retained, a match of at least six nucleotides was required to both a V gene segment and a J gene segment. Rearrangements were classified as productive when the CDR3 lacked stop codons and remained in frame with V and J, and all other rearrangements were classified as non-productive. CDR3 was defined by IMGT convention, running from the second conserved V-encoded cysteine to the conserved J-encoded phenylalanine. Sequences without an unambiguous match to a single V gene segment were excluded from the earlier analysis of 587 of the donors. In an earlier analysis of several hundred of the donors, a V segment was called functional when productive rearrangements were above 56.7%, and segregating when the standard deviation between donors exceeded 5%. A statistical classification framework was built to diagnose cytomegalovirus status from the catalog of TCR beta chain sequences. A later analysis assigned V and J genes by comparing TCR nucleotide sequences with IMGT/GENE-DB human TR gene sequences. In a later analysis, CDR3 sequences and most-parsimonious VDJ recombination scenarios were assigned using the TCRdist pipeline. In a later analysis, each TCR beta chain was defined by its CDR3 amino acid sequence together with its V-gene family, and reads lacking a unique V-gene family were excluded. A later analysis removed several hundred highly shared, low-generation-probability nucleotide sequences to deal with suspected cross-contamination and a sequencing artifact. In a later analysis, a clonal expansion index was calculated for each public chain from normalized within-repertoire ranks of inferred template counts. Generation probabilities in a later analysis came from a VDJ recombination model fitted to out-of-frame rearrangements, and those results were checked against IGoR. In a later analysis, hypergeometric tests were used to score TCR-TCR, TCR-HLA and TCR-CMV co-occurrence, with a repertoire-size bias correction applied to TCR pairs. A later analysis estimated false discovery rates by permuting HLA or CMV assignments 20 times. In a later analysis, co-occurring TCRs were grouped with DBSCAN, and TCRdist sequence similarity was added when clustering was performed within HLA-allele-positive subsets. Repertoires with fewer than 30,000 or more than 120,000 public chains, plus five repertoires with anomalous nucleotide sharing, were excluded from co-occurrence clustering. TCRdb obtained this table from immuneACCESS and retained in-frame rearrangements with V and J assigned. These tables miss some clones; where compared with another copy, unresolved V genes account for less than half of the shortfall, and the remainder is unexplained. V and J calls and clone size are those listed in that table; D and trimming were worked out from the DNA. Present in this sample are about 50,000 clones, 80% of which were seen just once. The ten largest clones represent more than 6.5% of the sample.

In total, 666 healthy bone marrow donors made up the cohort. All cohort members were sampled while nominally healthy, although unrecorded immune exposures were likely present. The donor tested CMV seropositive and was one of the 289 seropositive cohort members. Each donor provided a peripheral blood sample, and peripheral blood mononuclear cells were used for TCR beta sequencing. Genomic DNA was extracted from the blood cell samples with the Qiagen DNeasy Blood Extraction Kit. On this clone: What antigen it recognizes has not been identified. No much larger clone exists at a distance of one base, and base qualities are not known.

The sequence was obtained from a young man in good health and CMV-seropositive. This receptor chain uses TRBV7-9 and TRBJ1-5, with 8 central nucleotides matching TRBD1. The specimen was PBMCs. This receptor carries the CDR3 CASSLGTGSNQPQHF. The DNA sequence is TGTGCCAGCAGCTTAGGGACAGGGAGCAATCAGCCCCAGCATTTT.